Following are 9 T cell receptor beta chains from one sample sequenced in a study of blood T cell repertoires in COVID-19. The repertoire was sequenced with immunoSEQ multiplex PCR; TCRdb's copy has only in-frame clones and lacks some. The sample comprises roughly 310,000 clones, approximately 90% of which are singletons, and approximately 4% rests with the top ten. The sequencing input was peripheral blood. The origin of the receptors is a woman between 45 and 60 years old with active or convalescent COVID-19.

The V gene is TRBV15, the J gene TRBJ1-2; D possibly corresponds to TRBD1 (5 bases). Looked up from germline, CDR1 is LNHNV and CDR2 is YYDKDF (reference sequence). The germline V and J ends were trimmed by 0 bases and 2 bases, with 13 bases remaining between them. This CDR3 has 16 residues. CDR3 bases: TGTGCCACCAGCAGAGATTTTGAGGGACTGAACTATGGCTACACCTTC. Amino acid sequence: CATSRDFEGLNYGYTF.

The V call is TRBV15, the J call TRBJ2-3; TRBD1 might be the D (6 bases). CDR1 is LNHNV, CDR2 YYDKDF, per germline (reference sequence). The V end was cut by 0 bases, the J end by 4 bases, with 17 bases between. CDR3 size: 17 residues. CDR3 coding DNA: TGTGCCACCAGCAGAGACCCTTATACAGGGTTGGCAGATACGCAGTATTTT. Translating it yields CATSRDPYTGLADTQYF.

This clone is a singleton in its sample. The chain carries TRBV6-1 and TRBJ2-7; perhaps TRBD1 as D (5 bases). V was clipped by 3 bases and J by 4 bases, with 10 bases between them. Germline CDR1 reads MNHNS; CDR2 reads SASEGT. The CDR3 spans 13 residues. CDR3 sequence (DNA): TGTGCCAGCAGTGAGAACAGACAGTACGAGCAGTACTTC. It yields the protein CASSENRQYEQYF.

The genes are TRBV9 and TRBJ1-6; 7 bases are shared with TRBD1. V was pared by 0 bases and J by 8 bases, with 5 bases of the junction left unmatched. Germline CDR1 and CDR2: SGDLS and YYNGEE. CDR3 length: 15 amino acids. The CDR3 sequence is CASSVEGTAYSPLHF. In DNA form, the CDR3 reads TGTGCCAGCAGCGTAGAGGGGACAGCATATTCACCCCTCCACTTT.

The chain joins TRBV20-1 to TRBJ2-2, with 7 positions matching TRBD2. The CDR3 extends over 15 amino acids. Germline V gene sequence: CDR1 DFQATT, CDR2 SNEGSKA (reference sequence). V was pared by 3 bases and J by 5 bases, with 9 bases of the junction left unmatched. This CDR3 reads CSASPTGGGTGELFF. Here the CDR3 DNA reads TGCAGTGCTAGTCCCACGGGAGGAGGGACCGGGGAGCTGTTTTTT.

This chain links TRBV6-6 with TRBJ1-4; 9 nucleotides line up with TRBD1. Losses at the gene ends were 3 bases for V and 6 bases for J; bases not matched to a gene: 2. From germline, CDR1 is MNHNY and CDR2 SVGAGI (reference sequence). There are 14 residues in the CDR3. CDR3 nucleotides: TGTGCCAGCAGTTATGGGGACAGGGATGAAAAACTGTTTTTT. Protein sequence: CASSYGDRDEKLFF.

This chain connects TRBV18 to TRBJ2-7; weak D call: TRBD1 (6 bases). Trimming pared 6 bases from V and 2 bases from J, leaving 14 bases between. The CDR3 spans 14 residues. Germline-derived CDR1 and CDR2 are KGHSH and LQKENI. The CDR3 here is CASSPPGTPYEQYF. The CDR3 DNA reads TGTGCCAGCTCGCCTCCAGGGACACCCTACGAGCAGTACTTC. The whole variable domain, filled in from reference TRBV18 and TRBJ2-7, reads NAGVMQNPRHLVRRRGQEARLRCSPMKGHSHVYWYRQLPEEGLKFMVYLQKENIIDESGMPKERFSAEFPKEGPSILRIQQVVRGDSAAYFCASSPPGTPYEQYFGPGTRLTVT.

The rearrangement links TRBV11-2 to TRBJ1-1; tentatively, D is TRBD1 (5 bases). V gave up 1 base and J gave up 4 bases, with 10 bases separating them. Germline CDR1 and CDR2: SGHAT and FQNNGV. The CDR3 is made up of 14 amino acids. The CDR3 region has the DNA TGTGCCAGCAGCTTAGTAGGGGTTGTCACTGAAGCTTTCTTT. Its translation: CASSLVGVVTEAFF.

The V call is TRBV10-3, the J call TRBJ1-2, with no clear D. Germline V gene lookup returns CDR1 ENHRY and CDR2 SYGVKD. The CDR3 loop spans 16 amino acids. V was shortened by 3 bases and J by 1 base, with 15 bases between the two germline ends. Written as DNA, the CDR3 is TGTGCCATCAGTGATTTAGGTGCGGCGATTAACTATGGCTACACCTTC. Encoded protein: CAISDLGAAINYGYTF.